This T cell receptor (beta chain) originates from a study of T cell repertoires in cytomegalovirus infection. Study details: Use of recently identified HLA-C-restricted and well-studied HLA-B-restricted CMV epitopes was part of the study. Carrying CMV and the relevant HLA type showed in public TCR beta signatures.

V shed 6 bases and J 7 bases; nucleotides not matched to a gene: 9. CDR3 length: 14 residues. The V gene's germline CDR1 is SGHVS and CDR2 FQNEAQ. This clonotype was seen ten or more times. Its cognate antigen is unknown. TCRdb reprocessed the reads with MiXCR, giving one entry per CDR3 protein. The sample carries approximately 910,000 distinct CDR3 sequences, 25% to 40% recorded once. The rearrangement uses TRBV7-8 and TRBJ2-1, with TRBD1 matching 7 bases. This receptor was taken from a human donor in good health (CMV status not recorded). Some clones in this sample may be carry-over from other donors' samples. The material was cultured CD8+ T cells from PBMCs, obtained from culture after CMV antigen stimulation. CDR3 sequence reads: CASRDLTGDNEQFF. CDR3 in DNA: TGTGCCAGCAGGGACCTCACAGGGGATAATGAGCAGTTCTTC. The full variable domain, its missing parts supplied by reference TRBV7-8 and TRBJ2-1, is GAGVSQSPRYKVAKRGQDVALRCDPISGHVSLFWYQQALGQGPEFLTYFQNEAQLDKSGLPSDRFFAERPEGSVSTLKIQRTQQEDSAVYLCASRDLTGDNEQFFGPGTRLTVL.